This TCR beta chain was identified during a study of cytomegalovirus exposure and HLA in healthy donors. Looking at the study overall: Genotyping showed roughly 86% of hundreds of donors falling in the Caucasian-associated ancestry cluster.

PCR involved 60 Vbeta and 13 Jbeta primers. Assay used: immunoSEQ multiplex PCR; TCRdb lists only in-frame clones, some missing. The data show about 100,000 clones, roughly 71% seen once. Remarks on this clone: Its antigen remains unidentified.

This CDR3 is built from 14 residues. Per germline, CDR1 SNHLY and CDR2 FYNNEI. V gave up 6 bases and J gave up 5 bases; unmatched junction bases: 5. Notes on the study in general: It was 164 TCR beta chains that were listed as cytomegalovirus-associated.

This receptor was identified in a man between 35 and 55 years old in good health and CMV-seropositive. V gene TRBV2 combines with J gene TRBJ1-5; 9 nucleotides match TRBD1. Sequenced: PBMCs. The CDR3 loop is CASSATGGHQPQHF. The CDR3 region has the DNA TGTGCCAGCAGCGCCACAGGGGGCCATCAGCCCCAGCATTTT.